The T cell receptor (beta chain) described here comes from a study of beta chain features in type 1 diabetes. About the research overall: All samples combined gave fewer than 110 million sorted cells for examination. Study-wide results and caveats: Type 1 diabetes patients had moderately but significantly shorter TCRB CDR3s in all four CD4+ subsets. The naive, central memory and Treg TCRB repertoires showed an apparent similarity that was greater among patients than among healthy donors. Small HLA sub-analyses could not settle whether HLA shapes TCRB rearrangement.

For this clone: The antigen remains undetermined.

Germline V gene sequence: CDR1 MNHEY, CDR2 SMNVEV (reference sequence). The V end lost 6 bases, the J end lost 2 bases, and 17 bases lay between the germline ends. The CDR3 loop spans 16 amino acids. Sequencing targeted expressed TCRB transcripts, as all isolated RNA had been reverse transcribed. The repertoire was sequenced with immunoSEQ multiplex PCR; TCRdb's copy has only in-frame clones and lacks some. The sample yields some 200,000 clones, 16% seen once. V gene TRBV27 combines with J gene TRBJ1-3, with no clear D. Sequences were obtained from naive CD4+ T cells from blood. The source of this sequence is a man under 40 with type 1 diabetes. In DNA form, the CDR3 reads TGTGCCAGCAGGCCCATGGGCAGCGGTGCTGGAAACACCATATATTTT. This sequence encodes CASRPMGSGAGNTIYF.